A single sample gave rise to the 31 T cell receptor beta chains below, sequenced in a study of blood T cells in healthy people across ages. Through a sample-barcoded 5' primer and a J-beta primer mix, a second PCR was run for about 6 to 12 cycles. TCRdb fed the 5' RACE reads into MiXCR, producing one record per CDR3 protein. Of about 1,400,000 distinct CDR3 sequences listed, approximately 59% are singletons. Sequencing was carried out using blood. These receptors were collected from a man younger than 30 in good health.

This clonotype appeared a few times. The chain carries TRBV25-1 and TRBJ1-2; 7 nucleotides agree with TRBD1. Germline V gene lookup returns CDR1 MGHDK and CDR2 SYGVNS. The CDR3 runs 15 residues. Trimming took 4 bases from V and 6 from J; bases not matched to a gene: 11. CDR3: CASSATTGLRDGYTF. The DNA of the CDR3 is TGTGCCAGCAGTGCGACGACAGGGCTTCGGGATGGCTACACCTTC.

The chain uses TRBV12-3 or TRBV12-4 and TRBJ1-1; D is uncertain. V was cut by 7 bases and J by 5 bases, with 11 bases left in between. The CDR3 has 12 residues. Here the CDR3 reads CASKLGRTEAFF. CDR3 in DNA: TGTGCCAGCAAACTTGGGAGGACTGAAGCTTTCTTT.

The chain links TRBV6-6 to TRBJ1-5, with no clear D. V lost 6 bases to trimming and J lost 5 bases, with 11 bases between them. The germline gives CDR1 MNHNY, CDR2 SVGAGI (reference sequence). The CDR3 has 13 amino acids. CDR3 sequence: CASSPSGHQPQHF. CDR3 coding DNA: TGTGCCAGCAGCCCCAGCGGCCATCAGCCCCAGCATTTT.

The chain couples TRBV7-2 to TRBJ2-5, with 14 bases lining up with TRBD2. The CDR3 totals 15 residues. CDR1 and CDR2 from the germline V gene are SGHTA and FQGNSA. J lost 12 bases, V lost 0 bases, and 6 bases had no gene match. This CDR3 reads CASSLAVLTSGGEYF. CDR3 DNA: TGTGCCAGCAGCTTAGCGGTATTGACTAGCGGGGGGGAGTACTTC.

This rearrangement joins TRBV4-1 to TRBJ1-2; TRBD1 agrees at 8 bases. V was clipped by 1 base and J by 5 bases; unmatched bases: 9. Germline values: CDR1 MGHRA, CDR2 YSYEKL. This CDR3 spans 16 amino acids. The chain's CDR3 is CASSQVRQGLGYGYTF. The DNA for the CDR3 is TGCGCCAGCAGCCAAGTGAGACAGGGGTTGGGTTATGGCTACACCTTC.

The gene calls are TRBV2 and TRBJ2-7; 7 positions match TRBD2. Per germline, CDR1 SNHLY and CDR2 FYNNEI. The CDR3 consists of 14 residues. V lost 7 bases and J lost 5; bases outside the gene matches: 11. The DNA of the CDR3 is TGTGCCAGCACGAGCGGACTAGTTTTCGACGAGCAGTACTTC. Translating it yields CASTSGLVFDEQYF.

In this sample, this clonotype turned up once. CDR3 DNA sequence: TGTGCCAGCAGTTACGATGATGGGCAGAGGGGCAGGGGAGACTACGAGCAGTACTTC. Translated: CASSYDDGQRGRGDYEQYF. This chain links TRBV6-2 or TRBV6-3 with TRBJ2-7, with D maybe TRBD1 (6 bases). This CDR3 contains 19 residues. Trimming removed 2 bases from V and 3 bases from J, with 26 bases in between. Per germline, CDR1 MNHEY and CDR2 SVGEGT.

This CDR3 is CASRPGFNYGYTF. The CDR3 bases are TGTGCCAGCCGCCCAGGGTTTAACTATGGCTACACCTTC. The chain links TRBV6-5 to TRBJ1-2; maybe TRBD1 (5 bases). The CDR3 is made up of 13 amino acids. Germline assignment: CDR1 MNHEY and CDR2 SVGAGI. The V end lost 8 bases, the J end lost 1 base, and 11 bases lay between the germline ends.

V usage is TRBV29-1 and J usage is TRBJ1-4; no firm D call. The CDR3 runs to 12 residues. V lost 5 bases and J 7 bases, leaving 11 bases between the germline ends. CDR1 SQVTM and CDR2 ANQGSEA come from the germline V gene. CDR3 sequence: CSVRDTPEKLFF. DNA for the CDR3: TGCAGCGTTAGAGACACTCCTGAAAAACTGTTTTTT.

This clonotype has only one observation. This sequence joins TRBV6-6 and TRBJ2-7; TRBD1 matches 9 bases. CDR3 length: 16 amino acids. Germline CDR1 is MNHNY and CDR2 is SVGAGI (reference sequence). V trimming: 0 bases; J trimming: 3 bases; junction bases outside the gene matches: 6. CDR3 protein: CASSYSLQGAGYEQYF. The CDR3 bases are TGTGCCAGCAGTTACTCGTTACAGGGGGCCGGCTACGAGCAGTACTTC.

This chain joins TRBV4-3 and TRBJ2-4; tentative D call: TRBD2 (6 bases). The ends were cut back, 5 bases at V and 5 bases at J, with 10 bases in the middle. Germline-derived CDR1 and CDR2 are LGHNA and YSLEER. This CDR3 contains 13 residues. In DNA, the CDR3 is TGCGCCAGCAGCGGTCTAGCGCAAAACATTCAGTACTTC. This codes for CASSGLAQNIQYF.

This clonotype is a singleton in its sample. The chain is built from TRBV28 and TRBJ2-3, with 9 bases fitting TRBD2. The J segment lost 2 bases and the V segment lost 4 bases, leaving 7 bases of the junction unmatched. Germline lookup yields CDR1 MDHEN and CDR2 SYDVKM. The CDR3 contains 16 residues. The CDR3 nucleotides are TGTGCCAGCAGTTCAGGAGCGGGGGGACCCACAGATACGCAGTATTTT. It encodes CASSSGAGGPTDTQYF.

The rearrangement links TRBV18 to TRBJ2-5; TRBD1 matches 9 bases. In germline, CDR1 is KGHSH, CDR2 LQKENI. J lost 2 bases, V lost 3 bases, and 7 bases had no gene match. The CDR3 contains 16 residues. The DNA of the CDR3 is TGTGCCAGCTCACCCAGTGGGGGACAGGGACAAGAGACCCAGTACTTC. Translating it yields CASSPSGGQGQETQYF. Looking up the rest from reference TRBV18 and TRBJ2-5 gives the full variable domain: NAGVMQNPRHLVRRRGQEARLRCSPMKGHSHVYWYRQLPEEGLKFMVYLQKENIIDESGMPKERFSAEFPKEGPSILRIQQVVRGDSAAYFCASSPSGGQGQETQYFGPGTRLLVL.

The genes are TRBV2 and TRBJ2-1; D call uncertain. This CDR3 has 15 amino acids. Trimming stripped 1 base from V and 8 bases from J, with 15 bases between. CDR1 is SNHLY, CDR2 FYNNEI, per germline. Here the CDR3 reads CASSEDSHLADEQFF. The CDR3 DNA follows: TGTGCCAGCAGTGAAGATAGCCACCTCGCCGATGAGCAGTTCTTC. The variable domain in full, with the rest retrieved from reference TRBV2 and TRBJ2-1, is EPEVTQTPSHQVTQMGQEVILRCVPISNHLYFYWYRQILGQKVEFLVSFYNNEISEKSEIFDDQFSVERPDGSNFTLKIRSTKLEDSAMYFCASSEDSHLADEQFFGPGTRLTVL.

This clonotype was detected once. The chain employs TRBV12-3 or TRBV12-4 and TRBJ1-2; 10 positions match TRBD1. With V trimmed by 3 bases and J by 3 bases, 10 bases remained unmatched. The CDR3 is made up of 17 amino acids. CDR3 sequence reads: CASSFTSGQGSYYGYTF. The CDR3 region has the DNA TGTGCCAGCAGTTTTACTTCGGGACAGGGGTCCTACTATGGCTACACCTTC.

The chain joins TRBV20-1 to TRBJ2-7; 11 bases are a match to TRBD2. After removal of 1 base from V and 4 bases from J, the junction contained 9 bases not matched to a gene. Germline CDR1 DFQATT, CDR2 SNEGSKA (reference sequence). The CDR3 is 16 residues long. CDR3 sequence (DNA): TGCAGTGCTAGAGTACTAGCGGGGGCGCCACAATACGAGCAGTACTTC. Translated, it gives CSARVLAGAPQYEQYF.

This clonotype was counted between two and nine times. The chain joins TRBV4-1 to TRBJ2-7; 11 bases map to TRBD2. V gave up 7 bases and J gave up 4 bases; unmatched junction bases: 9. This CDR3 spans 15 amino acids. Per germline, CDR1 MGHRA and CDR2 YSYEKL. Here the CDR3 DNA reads TGCGCCAGCAACCATTTAGCGGGAGGGCCGTACGAGCAGTACTTC. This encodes CASNHLAGGPYEQYF.

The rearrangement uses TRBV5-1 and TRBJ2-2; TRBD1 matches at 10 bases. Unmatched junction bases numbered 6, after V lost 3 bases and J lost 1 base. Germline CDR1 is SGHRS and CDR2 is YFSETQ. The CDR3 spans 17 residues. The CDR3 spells CASSSLGTGVNTGELFF. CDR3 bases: TGCGCCAGCAGCTCCCTCGGGACAGGGGTGAACACCGGGGAGCTGTTTTTT.

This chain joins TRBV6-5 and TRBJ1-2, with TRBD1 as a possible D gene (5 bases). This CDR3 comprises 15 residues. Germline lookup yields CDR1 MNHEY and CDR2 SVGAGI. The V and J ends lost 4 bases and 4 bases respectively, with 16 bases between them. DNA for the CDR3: TGTGCCAGCAGTTCACTACAGGAAAAAATCTATGGCTACACCTTC. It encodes CASSSLQEKIYGYTF.

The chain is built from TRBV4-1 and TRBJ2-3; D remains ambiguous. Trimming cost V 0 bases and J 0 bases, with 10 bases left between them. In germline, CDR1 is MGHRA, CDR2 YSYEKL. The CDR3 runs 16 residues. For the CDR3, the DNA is TGCGCCAGCAGCCAAGAAGGCAGCCCTAGCACAGATACGCAGTATTTT. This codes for CASSQEGSPSTDTQYF.

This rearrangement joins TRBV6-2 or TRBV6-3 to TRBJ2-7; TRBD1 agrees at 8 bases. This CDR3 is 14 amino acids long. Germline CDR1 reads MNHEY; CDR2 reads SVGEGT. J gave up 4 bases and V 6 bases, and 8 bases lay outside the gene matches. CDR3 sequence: CASRAKGQAYEQYF. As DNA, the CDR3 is TGTGCCAGCAGGGCGAAGGGACAGGCTTACGAGCAGTACTTC.

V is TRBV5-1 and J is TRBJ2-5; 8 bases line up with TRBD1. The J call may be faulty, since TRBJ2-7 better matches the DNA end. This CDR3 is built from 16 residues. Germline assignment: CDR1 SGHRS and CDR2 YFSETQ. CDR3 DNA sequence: TGCGCCAGCAGCAAAGAGGGCAGGGGGCTTCCCTACGAGCAGTACTTC. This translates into CASSKEGRGLPYEQYF.

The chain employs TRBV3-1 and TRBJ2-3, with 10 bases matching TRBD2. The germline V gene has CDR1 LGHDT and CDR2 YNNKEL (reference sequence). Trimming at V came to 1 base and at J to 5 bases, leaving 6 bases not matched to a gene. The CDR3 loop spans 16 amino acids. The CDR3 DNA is TGTGCCAGCAGCCAAGTTGAGCGGGAGGGCCAAGATACGCAGTATTTT. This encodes CASSQVEREGQDTQYF.

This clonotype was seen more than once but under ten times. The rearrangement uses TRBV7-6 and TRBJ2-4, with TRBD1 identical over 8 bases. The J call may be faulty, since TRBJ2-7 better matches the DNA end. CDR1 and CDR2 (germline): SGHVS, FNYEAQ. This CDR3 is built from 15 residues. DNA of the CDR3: TGTGCCAGCAGCTCCCTCCCGGGACAGGCTGACGAGCAGTACTTC. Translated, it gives CASSSLPGQADEQYF.

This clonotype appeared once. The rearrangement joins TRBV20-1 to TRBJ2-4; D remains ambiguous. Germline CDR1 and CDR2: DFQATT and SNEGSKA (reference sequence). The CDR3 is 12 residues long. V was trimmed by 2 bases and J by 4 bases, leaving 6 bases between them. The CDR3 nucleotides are TGCAGTGCTAGAATGAGGAAAAACATTCAGTACTTC. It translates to CSARMRKNIQYF.

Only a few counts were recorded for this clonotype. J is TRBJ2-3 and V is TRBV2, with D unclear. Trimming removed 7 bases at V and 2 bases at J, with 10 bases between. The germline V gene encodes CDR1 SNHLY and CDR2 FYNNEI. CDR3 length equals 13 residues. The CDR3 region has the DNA TGTGCCAGCACTAACCGGGTCACAGATACGCAGTATTTT. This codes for CASTNRVTDTQYF.

The CDR3 loop is CASSEVDRASQPQHF. The DNA of the CDR3 is TGTGCCAGCAGTGAAGTCGACAGGGCGAGTCAGCCCCAGCATTTT. The chain recombines TRBV6-1 with TRBJ1-5; 7 bases line up with TRBD1. V shed 1 base and J 6 bases; nucleotides not matched to a gene: 6. Germline V CDR1 and CDR2: MNHNS, SASEGT. The CDR3 length is 15 residues.

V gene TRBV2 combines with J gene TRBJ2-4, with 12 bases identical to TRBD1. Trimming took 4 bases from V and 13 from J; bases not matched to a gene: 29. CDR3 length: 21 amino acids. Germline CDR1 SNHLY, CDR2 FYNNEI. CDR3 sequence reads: CASSVSGQGASVAGPYNEQYF. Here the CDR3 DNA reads TGTGCCAGCAGTGTATCGGGACAGGGGGCAAGCGTCGCGGGCCCCTACAATGAGCAGTACTTC.

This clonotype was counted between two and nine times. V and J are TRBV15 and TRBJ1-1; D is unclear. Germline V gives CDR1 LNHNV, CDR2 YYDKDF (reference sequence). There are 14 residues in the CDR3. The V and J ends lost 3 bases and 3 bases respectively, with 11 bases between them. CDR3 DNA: TGTGCCACCAGCAGTGAGGACGGATACACTGAAGCTTTCTTT. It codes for CATSSEDGYTEAFF.

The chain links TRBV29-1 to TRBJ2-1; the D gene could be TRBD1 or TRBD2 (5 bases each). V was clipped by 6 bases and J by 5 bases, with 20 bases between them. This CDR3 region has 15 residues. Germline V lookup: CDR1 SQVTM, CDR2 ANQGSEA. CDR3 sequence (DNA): TGCAGCGTAGGGGCAGGGAGAAAGTTTAACAATGAGCAGTTCTTC. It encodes CSVGAGRKFNNEQFF.

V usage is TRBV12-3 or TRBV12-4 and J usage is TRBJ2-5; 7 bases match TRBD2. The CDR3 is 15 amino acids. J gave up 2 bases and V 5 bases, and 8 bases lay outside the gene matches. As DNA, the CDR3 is TGTGCCAGCAGTCCTATAGCGGGTACGCAAGAGACCCAGTACTTC. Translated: CASSPIAGTQETQYF.